What follows are 30 T cell receptor beta chains derived from one specimen sequenced in a study of radiotherapy plus CTLA-4 blockade in lung cancer. Produced via immunoSEQ multiplex PCR; TCRdb's table is partial and in-frame only. The data show approximately 40,000 clones, around 70% seen once. The material was peripheral blood, obtained from a patient treated with radiotherapy plus ipilimumab. Receptors were obtained from a human donor with non-small cell lung cancer who had stable disease on radiotherapy plus ipilimumab.

J is TRBJ2-7 and V is TRBV5-1; perhaps TRBD1 as D (6 bases). The CDR3 length is 14 residues. The germline V gene has CDR1 SGHRS and CDR2 YFSETQ. V shed 1 base and J shed 5 bases, with 13 bases lying between them. The CDR3 region has the DNA TGCGCCAGCAGCTTGCAGGACAGCAAGAACGAGCAGTACTTC. Translation gives CASSLQDSKNEQYF.

V and J are TRBV18 and TRBJ2-5; possible D gene TRBD1, 5 bases. CDR3 length: 13 amino acids. Trimming removed 3 bases at V and 3 bases at J, with 8 bases between. Germline-derived CDR1 and CDR2 are KGHSH and LQKENI. CDR3 DNA: TGTGCCAGCTCACCTCGGACAAAAGAGACCCAGTACTTC. It is translated as CASSPRTKETQYF.

The chain joins TRBV11-2 to TRBJ1-1; no reliable D call. The germline gives CDR1 SGHAT, CDR2 FQNNGV. V shed 5 bases and J shed 1 base, with 5 bases lying between them. CDR3 length equals 12 residues. CDR3 in amino acids: CASSGGNTEAFF. The CDR3 DNA is TGTGCCAGCAGCGGAGGGAACACTGAAGCTTTCTTT.

This clone qualifies as medium-sized. The V gene is TRBV6-1, the J gene TRBJ2-7; the match to TRBD2 covers 9 bases. The junction had 6 bases not matched to a gene; V was cut back by 9 bases and J by 3 bases. Germline CDR1 reads MNHNS; CDR2 reads SASEGT. The CDR3 sequence is 13 residues long. The CDR3 sequence: CASERGELYEQYF. CDR3 nucleotide sequence: TGTGCCAGTGAGCGGGGGGAACTCTACGAGCAGTACTTC.

This clone has only a few counts. This chain joins TRBV10-3 and TRBJ1-1; a possible D gene is TRBD1 (6 bases). Trimming removed 5 bases at V and 3 bases at J, with 13 bases between. In germline, CDR1 is ENHRY, CDR2 SYGVKD. CDR3 length: 14 residues. The CDR3 is CAISRQALDTEAFF. In nucleotides, the CDR3 is TGTGCCATCAGTCGACAGGCCCTTGACACTGAAGCTTTCTTT.

The rearrangement joins TRBV28 to TRBJ2-6, with D unresolved. There are 15 residues in the CDR3. V was cut by 6 bases and J by 1 base, with 10 bases left in between. CDR1 MDHEN and CDR2 SYDVKM come from the germline V gene. Here the CDR3 reads CASSPYPSGANVLTF. The CDR3 DNA sequence: TGTGCCAGCAGCCCCTACCCGTCTGGGGCCAACGTCCTGACTTTC.

This chain connects TRBV5-1 to TRBJ2-5; 11 bases are shared with TRBD2. Germline CDR1 reads SGHRS; CDR2 reads YFSETQ. The junction had 12 bases not matched to a gene; V was cut back by 4 bases and J by 4 bases. This CDR3 has 17 residues. DNA for the CDR3: TGCGCCAGCAGCATAGGGACTAGCGGTCCGGCGGGAGAGACCCAGTACTTC. Translating it yields CASSIGTSGPAGETQYF.

This clone has more than one count but fewer than ten. The V call is TRBV29-1, the J call TRBJ1-1, with a weak D call TRBD1 (6 bases). Germline-derived CDR1 and CDR2 are SQVTM and ANQGSEA. The CDR3 length is 10 residues. As DNA, the CDR3 is TGCAGTACAGGGCAGGATGAAGCTTTCTTT. It specifies CSTGQDEAFF.

This chain links TRBV7-9 with TRBJ1-1; 10 nucleotides line up with TRBD1. Germline CDR1 reads SEHNR; CDR2 reads FQNEAQ (reference sequence). CDR3 length: 16 amino acids. After removal of 2 bases from V and 6 bases from J, the junction contained 9 bases not matched to a gene. The CDR3 region has the DNA TGTGCCAGCAGCTTACATGTGGGACAGGGGATCGCTGAAGCTTTCTTT. Its protein product is CASSLHVGQGIAEAFF.

V usage is TRBV29-1 and J usage is TRBJ1-6; no clear D gene. Germline loops: CDR1 SQVTM, CDR2 ANQGSEA. The V and J ends lost 8 bases and 10 bases respectively, with 15 bases between them. This CDR3 spans 12 amino acids. CDR3: CSPEGDWSPLHF. The CDR3 nucleotides are TGCAGCCCTGAAGGTGACTGGTCACCCCTCCACTTT. Looking up the rest from reference TRBV29-1 and TRBJ1-6 gives the full variable domain: SAVISQKPSRDICQRGTSLTIQCQVDSQVTMMFWYRQQPGQSLTLIATANQGSEATYESGFVIDKFPISRPNLTFSTLTVSNMSPEDSSIYLCSPEGDWSPLHFGNGTRLTVT.

The chain links TRBV5-1 to TRBJ2-5; possibly TRBD2 for D (6 bases). The CDR3 has 16 residues. The V end was cut by 0 bases, the J end by 9 bases, with 21 bases between. In germline, CDR1 is SGHRS, CDR2 YFSETQ. The DNA of the CDR3 is TGCGCCAGCAGCTTGGTCGGGACTGGACCTATAGGGTCCCAGTACTTC. It encodes CASSLVGTGPIGSQYF. The full variable domain, completed using reference TRBV5-1 and TRBJ2-5, is KAGVTQTPRYLIKTRGQQVTLSCSPISGHRSVSWYQQTPGQGLQFLFEYFSETQRNKGNFPGRFSGRQFSNSRSEMNVSTLELGDSALYLCASSLVGTGPIGSQYFGPGTRLLVL.

This chain connects TRBV7-8 to TRBJ2-7; a weak D match, TRBD1 (5 bases). CDR1 SGHVS and CDR2 FQNEAQ come from the germline V gene. Trimming left V 5 bases short and J 6 bases short, with 17 bases between. The CDR3 spans 14 residues. The CDR3 DNA reads TGTGCCAGCAGCCCAAATTTCCAGGGTGGCGAGCAGTACTTC. It yields the protein CASSPNFQGGEQYF.

The chain uses TRBV5-1 and TRBJ1-3, with D tentatively TRBD1 (6 bases). Germline V gene sequence: CDR1 SGHRS, CDR2 YFSETQ. The length of the CDR3 is 16 residues. Trimming took off 3 bases at V and 2 bases at J, with 15 bases between the two ends. The DNA for the CDR3 is TGCGCCAGCAGCTCCCTTCTGACAGGAACTGGAAACACCATATATTTT. It specifies CASSSLLTGTGNTIYF.

The chain recombines TRBV19 with TRBJ1-1, with TRBD1 matching 7 bases. CDR1 and CDR2 from the germline V gene are LNHDA and SQIVND (reference sequence). Trimming cost V 7 bases and J 7 bases; bases outside gene matches: 6. This CDR3 region has 12 residues. CDR3 nucleotides: TGTGCCAGTATCTCGCAGGGGGTTGAAGCTTTCTTT. It specifies CASISQGVEAFF.

This chain connects TRBV15 to TRBJ1-1, with D possibly matching TRBD1 (5 bases). In germline, CDR1 is LNHNV, CDR2 YYDKDF (reference sequence). This CDR3 is built from 14 residues. Trimming took off 3 bases at V and 4 bases at J, with 12 bases between the two ends. Written as DNA, the CDR3 is TGTGCCACCAGCAGCCGCAGGGTTAGCACTGAAGCTTTCTTT. Translated, it gives CATSSRRVSTEAFF.

This chain joins TRBV18 and TRBJ1-5, with D hard to call. The CDR3 sequence is 13 residues long. The V end lost 6 bases, the J end lost 5 bases, and 11 bases lay between the germline ends. Germline CDR1 KGHSH, CDR2 LQKENI. The CDR3 DNA reads TGTGCCAGCTCTTACCACGGGGATCAGCCCCAGCATTTT. Protein: CASSYHGDQPQHF.

The V call is TRBV9, the J call TRBJ2-3; 7 nucleotides match TRBD2. CDR3 length equals 15 residues. Germline V gives CDR1 SGDLS, CDR2 YYNGEE. The V and J ends lost 4 bases and 6 bases, in that order; junction bases with no gene match: 11. CDR3 sequence reads: CASSQGGGGPDTQYF. Written as DNA, the CDR3 is TGTGCCAGCAGCCAGGGTGGGGGGGGTCCGGATACGCAGTATTTT.

V and J are TRBV1 and TRBJ1-2; TRBD1, the table's D call, was not compared with the DNA. TRBV1 is reported as a pseudogene. The CDR3 sequence is 14 residues long. The CDR3 DNA reads TGCACCAGCAGCCAGCAGGGGTCGGGCTATGGCTACACCTTC. It yields the protein CTSSQQGSGYGYTF.

The chain has TRBV6-5 and TRBJ1-4; TRBD1 aligns across 10 bases. The CDR3 spans 14 residues. Looked up from germline, CDR1 is MNHEY and CDR2 is SVGAGI. The junction had 6 bases not matched to a gene; V was cut back by 6 bases and J by 8 bases. In nucleotides, the CDR3 is TGTGCCAGCAGCCTAGGGACAGGGGTCGAAAAACTGTTTTTT. It yields the protein CASSLGTGVEKLFF.

V gene TRBV5-4 combines with J gene TRBJ2-7; TRBD1 aligns across 7 bases. Per the germline V gene, CDR1 is SGHNT and CDR2 is YYREEE (reference sequence). After removal of 4 bases from V and 6 bases from J, the junction contained 4 bases not matched to a gene. This CDR3 spans 12 amino acids. The CDR3, as DNA: TGTGCCAGCAGCCCGACAGGGATCGAGCAGTACTTC. Its protein is CASSPTGIEQYF. Complete variable domain (other parts from reference TRBV5-4 and TRBJ2-7): ETGVTQSPTHLIKTRGQQVTLRCSSQSGHNTVSWYQQALGQGPQFIFQYYREEENGRGNFPPRFSGLQFPNYSSELNVNALELDDSALYLCASSPTGIEQYFGPGTRLTVT.

The chain recombines TRBV7-9 with TRBJ2-2; 10 bases map to TRBD1. Germline V gene sequence: CDR1 SEHNR, CDR2 FQNEAQ (reference sequence). This CDR3 region has 15 residues. V lost 7 bases and J lost 2; bases outside the gene matches: 4. The CDR3 is CASILTGGNTGELFF. The CDR3, as DNA: TGTGCCAGCATCCTGACAGGGGGCAACACCGGGGAGCTGTTTTTT. The variable domain in full, completed from reference TRBV7-9 and TRBJ2-2, reads DTGVSQNPRHKITKRGQNVTFRCDPISEHNRLYWYRQTLGQGPEFLTYFQNEAQLEKSRLLSDRFSAERPKGSFSTLEIQRTEQGDSAMYLCASILTGGNTGELFFGEGSRLTVL.

V usage is TRBV30 and J usage is TRBJ1-1; TRBD1 matches 9 bases. J gave up 5 bases and V 4 bases, and 17 bases lay outside the gene matches. In germline, CDR1 is GTSNPN, CDR2 SVGIG (reference sequence). The CDR3 extends over 17 amino acids. In DNA, the CDR3 is TGTGCCTGGACTGCTGACAGGGGGAGTTTTCGAAGGACTGAAGCTTTCTTT. This translates into CAWTADRGSFRRTEAFF.

The chain recombines TRBV11-2 with TRBJ1-2; TRBD1 matches at 9 bases. Trimming took 5 bases from V and 4 from J; bases not matched to a gene: 11. The CDR3 is 16 amino acids. Germline V gene lookup returns CDR1 SGHAT and CDR2 FQNNGV. The CDR3 region is CASSQRRTGDGYGYTF. DNA for the CDR3: TGTGCCAGCAGCCAAAGGAGGACAGGGGACGGCTATGGCTACACCTTC.

The chain employs TRBV29-1 and TRBJ1-2, with 8 bases that match TRBD1. The J segment lost 7 bases and the V segment lost 7 bases, leaving 8 bases of the junction unmatched. CDR1 is SQVTM, CDR2 ANQGSEA, per germline. The CDR3 length is 12 residues. The CDR3 nucleotides read TGCAGCGGACAGGGGCTTAGGGGTGGCTACACCTTC. Its protein product is CSGQGLRGGYTF.

The gene calls are TRBV2 and TRBJ2-5, with 9 bases lining up with TRBD1. The length of the CDR3 is 13 residues. Losses at the gene ends were 4 bases for V and 7 bases for J; bases not matched to a gene: 4. CDR1 SNHLY and CDR2 FYNNEI come from the germline V gene. The CDR3, as DNA: TGTGCCAGCAGTGTAGGGACAGGGACGACCCAGTACTTC. Amino acids: CASSVGTGTTQYF.

The chain couples TRBV19 to TRBJ1-3; TRBD1 matches at 11 bases. Unmatched junction bases numbered 10, after V lost 5 bases and J lost 1 base. Germline CDR1 reads LNHDA; CDR2 reads SQIVND (reference sequence). The CDR3 runs to 18 residues. Here the CDR3 reads CASSGQGQGGTSGNTIYF. In DNA, the CDR3 is TGTGCCAGTAGTGGACAGGGACAGGGGGGAACGTCTGGAAACACCATATATTTT. Combining the CDR3 with reference TRBV19 and TRBJ1-3 gives the whole variable domain DGGITQSPKYLFRKEGQNVTLSCEQNLNHDAMYWYRQDPGQGLRLIYYSQIVNDFQKGDIAEGYSVSREKKESFPLTVTSAQKNPTAFYLCASSGQGQGGTSGNTIYFGEGSWLTVV.

A few counts support this clone. The chain links TRBV5-6 to TRBJ1-2, with no clear D. The V end lost 2 bases, the J end lost 8 bases, and 7 bases lay between the germline ends. In germline, CDR1 is SGHDT, CDR2 YYEEEE. The CDR3 spans 11 residues. CDR3 loop: CASSFLSGYTF. CDR3 sequence (DNA): TGTGCCAGCAGCTTTTTGTCGGGCTACACCTTC.

This clone was counted a few times. The V gene is TRBV7-2, the J gene TRBJ1-4; D is uncertain. V lost 1 base to trimming and J lost 8 bases, with 14 bases between them. Germline CDR1 SGHTA, CDR2 FQGNSA. The CDR3 runs to 15 residues. The CDR3 DNA reads as TGTGCCAGCAGCTTAGTTGCGAGCCCGGGAGAAAAACTGTTTTTT. Its protein product is CASSLVASPGEKLFF.

This chain links TRBV19 with TRBJ1-6; D is undetermined. CDR3 size: 13 residues. Germline values: CDR1 LNHDA, CDR2 SQIVND (reference sequence). V lost 5 bases, J lost 4 bases, and 6 bases lay in between. DNA of the CDR3: TGTGCCAGTAGTGCGAGTTATAATTCACCCCTCCACTTT. Its translation is CASSASYNSPLHF.

The chain joins TRBV2 to TRBJ1-1, with D perhaps matching TRBD1 (6 bases). Germline lookup yields CDR1 SNHLY and CDR2 FYNNEI. V was pared by 5 bases and J by 3 bases, with 10 bases between. This CDR3 contains 13 residues. The CDR3 loop is CASSTAGDTEAFF. CDR3 coding DNA: TGTGCCAGCAGTACTGCAGGGGACACTGAAGCTTTCTTT.